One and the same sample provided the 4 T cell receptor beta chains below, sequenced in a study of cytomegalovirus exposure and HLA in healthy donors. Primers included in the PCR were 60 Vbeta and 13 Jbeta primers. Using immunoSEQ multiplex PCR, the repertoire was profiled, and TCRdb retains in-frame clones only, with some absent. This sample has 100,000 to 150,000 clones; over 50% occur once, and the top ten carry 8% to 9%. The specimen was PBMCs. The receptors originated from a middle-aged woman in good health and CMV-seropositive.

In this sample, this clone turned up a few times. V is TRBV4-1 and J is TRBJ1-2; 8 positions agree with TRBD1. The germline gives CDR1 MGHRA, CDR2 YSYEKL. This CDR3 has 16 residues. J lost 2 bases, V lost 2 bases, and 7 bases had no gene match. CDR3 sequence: CASSQQPGQENYGYTF. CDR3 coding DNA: TGCGCCAGCAGCCAACAACCGGGACAGGAGAACTATGGCTACACCTTC.

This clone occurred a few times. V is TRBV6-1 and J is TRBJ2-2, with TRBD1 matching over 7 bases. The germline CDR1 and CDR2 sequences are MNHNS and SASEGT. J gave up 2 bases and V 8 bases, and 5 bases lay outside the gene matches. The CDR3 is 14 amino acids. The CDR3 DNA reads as TGTGCCAGCTTTGAGGGGGCAAACACCGGGGAGCTGTTTTTT. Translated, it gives CASFEGANTGELFF.

Written as DNA, the CDR3 is TGCGCCAGCAGCTGGACGGGACTGGGGACCCAAGAGACCCAGTACTTC. Protein: CASSWTGLGTQETQYF. This chain uses TRBV5-1 with TRBJ2-5; tentative D call: TRBD2 (6 bases). V lost 3 bases to trimming and J lost 1 base, with 16 bases between them. Germline-derived CDR1 and CDR2 are SGHRS and YFSETQ. The CDR3 runs 16 residues.

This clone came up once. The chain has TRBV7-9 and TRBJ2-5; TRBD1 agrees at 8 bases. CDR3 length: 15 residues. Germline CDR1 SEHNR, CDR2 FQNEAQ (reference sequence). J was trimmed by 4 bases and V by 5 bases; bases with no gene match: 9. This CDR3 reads CASSPRTGIGETQYF. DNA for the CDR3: TGTGCCAGCAGCCCACGGACAGGGATCGGAGAGACCCAGTACTTC. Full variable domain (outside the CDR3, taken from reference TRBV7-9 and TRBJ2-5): DTGVSQNPRHKITKRGQNVTFRCDPISEHNRLYWYRQTLGQGPEFLTYFQNEAQLEKSRLLSDRFSAERPKGSFSTLEIQRTEQGDSAMYLCASSPRTGIGETQYFGPGTRLLVL.